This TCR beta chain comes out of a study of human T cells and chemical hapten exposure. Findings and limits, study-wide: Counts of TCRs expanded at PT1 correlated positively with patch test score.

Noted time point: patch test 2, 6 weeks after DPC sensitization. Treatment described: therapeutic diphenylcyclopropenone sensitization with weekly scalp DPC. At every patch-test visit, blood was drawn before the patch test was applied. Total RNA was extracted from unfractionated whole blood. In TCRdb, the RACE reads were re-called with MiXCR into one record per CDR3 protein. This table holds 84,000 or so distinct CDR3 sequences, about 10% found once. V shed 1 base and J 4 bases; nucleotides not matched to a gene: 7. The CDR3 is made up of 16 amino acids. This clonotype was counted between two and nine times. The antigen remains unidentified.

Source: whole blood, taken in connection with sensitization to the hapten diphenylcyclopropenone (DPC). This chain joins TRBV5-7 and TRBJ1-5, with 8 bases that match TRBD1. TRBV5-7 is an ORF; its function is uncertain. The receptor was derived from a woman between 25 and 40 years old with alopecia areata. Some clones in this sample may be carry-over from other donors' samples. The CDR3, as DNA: TGTGCCAGCAGCTTGAGTAAACAGGGGGGGAATCAGCCCCAGCATTTT. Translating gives CASSLSKQGGNQPQHF.